This TCR beta chain was found in a study of cytomegalovirus exposure and HLA in healthy donors. V dropped 0 bases and J dropped 11 bases, with 6 bases sitting between them. The CDR3 is 12 residues long. The V gene's germline CDR1 is SGHDT and CDR2 YYEEEE. PCR was performed using 60 Vbeta and 13 Jbeta primers. The assay was immunoSEQ multiplex PCR, and TCRdb's table has in-frame clones only and misses some. Of about 140,000 clones listed, less than 85% are singletons. The sequencing sample was made of PBMCs. The J gene is TRBJ1-6, the V gene TRBV5-6, with D possibly matching TRBD1 (6 bases). The clonotype originates from a woman aged 50 to 60 in good health and CMV-seropositive. The CDR3 sequence: CASSLGTAPLHF. The CDR3 coding sequence is TGTGCCAGCAGCTTGGGGACAGCACCCCTCCACTTT.